A selection of T cell receptor beta chains follows, all from one sample in a study of blood T cell repertoires in COVID-19. Data came from immunoSEQ multiplex PCR; TCRdb stores just in-frame clones and leaves some out. The sample has about 120,000 clones; around 84% are singletons. The sample consisted of peripheral blood. Every receptor here comes from a woman aged 35 to 49 with acute or convalescent COVID-19. CDR3s include the opening cysteine and the closing phenylalanine or tryptophan. The D gene is left open where the match is weak. The size entry is marked missing in some rows and otherwise reads once, few, many or a size class.

V: TRBV6-2/TRBV6-3
D: .
size: .
J: TRBJ1-5
DNA: TGTGCCAGCAGTTACTCCGTACGGAATCAGCCCCAGCATTTT
CDR3: CASSYSVRNQPQHF

V: TRBV5-1
D: .
size: .
J: TRBJ2-1
DNA: TGCGCCAGCGGAACCGGGACACTAAAGTTCTTC
CDR3: CASGTGTLKFF

V: TRBV7-2
D: TRBD1
size: .
J: TRBJ1-2
DNA: TGTGCCAGCAGCCCGGGGGGACAGGGGGCGACTGGCTACACCTTC
CDR3: CASSPGGQGATGYTF

V: TRBV3-1/TRBV3-2
D: .
size: .
J: TRBJ1-5
DNA: TGTGCCAGCAGCCATTTCCCTCATCAGCCCCAGCATTTT
CDR3: CASSHFPHQPQHF

V: TRBV12-5
D: .
size: once
J: TRBJ1-6
DNA: TGTGCTAGTGGTTTGTATATGGCGACAGAGACCAATTCACCCCTCCACTTT
CDR3: CASGLYMATETNSPLHF

V: TRBV7-2
D: TRBD2
size: .
J: TRBJ2-4
DNA: TGTGCCAGCAGCAACCTCCGGGGGGGGAACATTCAGTACTTC
CDR3: CASSNLRGGNIQYF

V: TRBV7-2
D: TRBD1
size: .
J: TRBJ1-2
DNA: TGTGCCAGCAGCCCGACAGGGGTGGGCTATGGCTACACCTTC
CDR3: CASSPTGVGYGYTF

V: TRBV4-1
D: .
size: once
J: TRBJ2-6
DNA: TGCGCCAGCAGCCCCTTTTCCCCGGGGGTTTCCCGATCTGGGGCCAACGTCCTGACTTTC
CDR3: CASSPFSPGVSRSGANVLTF

V: TRBV5-1
D: TRBD2
size: few
J: TRBJ2-1
DNA: TGCGCCAGTTGGAGCGGGGGGTATGACAATGAGCAGTTCTTC
CDR3: CASWSGGYDNEQFF

V: TRBV24-1
D: .
size: .
J: TRBJ1-2
DNA: TGTGCCACCGGGGCAGCCACTATTAACTATGGCTACACCTTC
CDR3: CATGAATINYGYTF

V: TRBV2
D: TRBD1
size: .
J: TRBJ1-4
DNA: TGTGCCAGCAGTGAAGGGACAGGGAGTAATGAAAAACTGTTTTTT
CDR3: CASSEGTGSNEKLFF